The 29 T cell receptor beta chains reported below all come from one sample, sequenced in a study of cytomegalovirus exposure and HLA in healthy donors. Repertoires were generated with immunoSEQ multiplex PCR, while TCRdb's copy carries only in-frame clones and drops some. The sample has 250,000 to 400,000 clones, around 90% seen once. Sequencing used PBMCs. The origin of the receptors is a man aged 25 to 40 in good health and CMV-seronegative.

This clone appeared a single time. V gene TRBV6-5 combines with J gene TRBJ1-3; D might be TRBD1 (6 bases). CDR3 length equals 15 residues. V was shortened by 5 bases and J by 0 bases, with 11 bases between the two germline ends. Germline CDR1 reads MNHEY; CDR2 reads SVGAGI. The CDR3 sequence: CASSADRYSGNTIYF. CDR3 DNA sequence: TGTGCCAGCAGTGCGGACAGATACTCTGGAAACACCATATATTTT.

This rearrangement joins TRBV6-5 to TRBJ2-2, with a weak D call TRBD2 (6 bases). The germline V gene has CDR1 MNHEY and CDR2 SVGAGI. CDR3 length equals 14 residues. V lost 4 bases and J lost 6, with 12 bases in between. CDR3 DNA sequence: TGTGCCAGCAGTTTCGGGAGCAGGTCCGGGGAGCTGTTTTTT. Translation: CASSFGSRSGELFF.

J is TRBJ1-5 and V is TRBV19; perhaps TRBD1 as D (6 bases). Germline V gene lookup returns CDR1 LNHDA and CDR2 SQIVND (reference sequence). The length of the CDR3 is 18 residues. The V gene lost 8 bases and the J gene lost 2 bases, with 25 bases spanning the gap. DNA of the CDR3: TGTGCCAGTTCTCCTTTGAGCCGGGACACGGCGGGCAATCAGCCCCAGCATTTT. Translating gives CASSPLSRDTAGNQPQHF.

The V and J genes are TRBV19 and TRBJ2-2; D is possibly TRBD1 (6 bases). V gave up 5 bases and J gave up 1 base, with 11 bases separating them. The germline V gene encodes CDR1 LNHDA and CDR2 SQIVND (reference sequence). This CDR3 region has 15 residues. CDR3 loop: CASSPMTGNTGELFF. In DNA, the CDR3 is TGTGCCAGTAGTCCGATGACAGGGAACACCGGGGAGCTGTTTTTT.

The V gene is TRBV30, the J gene TRBJ2-1; maybe TRBD2 (5 bases). There are 14 residues in the CDR3. Deletions cut 4 bases from V and 1 base from J, with 11 bases between. Germline lookup yields CDR1 GTSNPN and CDR2 SVGIG (reference sequence). The CDR3 loop reads CAWKSGYSYNEQFF. As DNA, the CDR3 is TGTGCCTGGAAGTCGGGGTATTCCTACAATGAGCAGTTCTTC. The complete variable domain, with remaining parts taken from reference TRBV30 and TRBJ2-1, reads SQTIHQWPATLVQPVGSPLSLECTVEGTSNPNLYWYRQAAGRGLQLLFYSVGIGQISSEVPQNLSASRPQDRQFILSSKKLLLSDSGFYLCAWKSGYSYNEQFFGPGTRLTVL.

This chain uses TRBV5-6 with TRBJ1-3; TRBD1 matches 9 bases. Germline CDR1 is SGHDT and CDR2 is YYEEEE. After removal of 0 bases from V and 7 bases from J, the junction contained 2 bases not matched to a gene. CDR3 size: 14 residues. In DNA, the CDR3 is TGTGCCAGCAGCTTGGGGACAGGGGTGAACACCATATATTTT. Translation: CASSLGTGVNTIYF. Full variable domain (rest looked up from reference TRBV5-6 and TRBJ1-3): DAGVTQSPTHLIKTRGQQVTLRCSPKSGHDTVSWYQQALGQGPQFIFQYYEEEERQRGNFPDRFSGHQFPNYSSELNVNALLLGDSALYLCASSLGTGVNTIYFGEGSWLTVV.

The chain carries TRBV4-2 and TRBJ2-2, with TRBD2 matching 7 bases. Germline CDR1 and CDR2: LGHNA and YNFKEQ. V was clipped by 0 bases and J by 5 bases; unmatched bases: 6. The CDR3 is 16 residues long. CDR3 loop: CASSQEENSGTGELFF. The DNA of the CDR3 is TGTGCCAGCAGCCAAGAAGAAAATAGCGGGACCGGGGAGCTGTTTTTT.

The CDR3 sequence: CASSTVTGSNEKLFF. CDR3 DNA sequence: TGTGCCAGCAGCACAGTGACAGGGTCTAATGAAAAACTGTTTTTT. V and J are TRBV7-2 and TRBJ1-4; the match to TRBD1 covers 7 bases. The trim removed 5 bases at V and 3 bases at J, leaving 6 bases unmatched. The CDR3 loop spans 15 amino acids. Per the germline V gene, CDR1 is SGHTA and CDR2 is FQGNSA.

This clone was detected only once. V is TRBV21-1 and J is TRBJ2-7; the table's D call, TRBD1, has no DNA check behind it. TRBV21-1 is classified as a pseudogene. The CDR3 is 15 residues long. Written as DNA, the CDR3 is TGTGCCAGCAGCAAAGACCAGGGAACAACCTACGAGCAGTACTTC. It translates to CASSKDQGTTYEQYF.

The chain uses TRBV18 and TRBJ2-1, with a tentative D call TRBD2 (5 bases). The CDR3 loop spans 11 amino acids. The germline V and J ends were trimmed by 4 bases and 8 bases, with 6 bases remaining between them. The germline gives CDR1 KGHSH, CDR2 LQKENI. The CDR3 here is CASSLSDEQFF. CDR3 bases: TGTGCCAGCTCACTTAGCGATGAGCAGTTCTTC.

The chain uses TRBV10-3 and TRBJ1-2; no reliable D call. The CDR3 consists of 16 residues. Trimming pared 3 bases from V and 1 base from J, leaving 15 bases between. Germline V gene sequence: CDR1 ENHRY, CDR2 SYGVKD. Here the CDR3 reads CAISDSRATLNYGYTF. The CDR3 nucleotides are TGTGCCATCAGTGACTCGAGGGCCACCCTTAACTATGGCTACACCTTC.

The rearrangement joins TRBV30 to TRBJ1-4; D is uncertain. V was pared by 0 bases and J by 7 bases, with 15 bases between. The CDR3 has 15 residues. Germline CDR1 reads GTSNPN; CDR2 reads SVGIG (reference sequence). This CDR3 reads CAWSVRGGRVEKLFF. In nucleotides, the CDR3 is TGTGCCTGGAGTGTACGTGGAGGGAGGGTTGAAAAACTGTTTTTT.

Written as DNA, the CDR3 is TGTGCCAGCAGTTACTTTAGTGAGCAGTTCTTC. Its protein product is CASSYFSEQFF. The chain combines TRBV6-5 with TRBJ2-1; D is unresolved. Germline-derived CDR1 and CDR2 are MNHEY and SVGAGI. The CDR3 totals 11 residues. The V end was cut by 1 base, the J end by 9 bases, with 4 bases between.

The chain joins TRBV5-1 to TRBJ2-7, with 7 bases that match TRBD1. The germline CDR1 and CDR2 sequences are SGHRS and YFSETQ. J lost 4 bases, V lost 2 bases, and 9 bases had no gene match. This CDR3 contains 15 residues. The CDR3 spells CASSFSGTASYEQYF. CDR3 DNA: TGCGCCAGCAGCTTCTCCGGGACAGCCTCTTACGAGCAGTACTTC.

The chain combines TRBV4-3 with TRBJ1-2; 9 positions agree with TRBD1. The trim removed 2 bases at V and 3 bases at J, leaving 7 bases unmatched. Germline V gene lookup returns CDR1 LGHNA and CDR2 YSLEER. The CDR3 loop spans 16 amino acids. The CDR3 nucleotides read TGCGCCAGCAGCCAAAAGGAGGGACAGGGATACTATGGCTACACCTTC. Translated: CASSQKEGQGYYGYTF.

V gene TRBV2 combines with J gene TRBJ1-2, with 9 bases lining up with TRBD1. J gave up 0 bases and V 7 bases, and 9 bases lay outside the gene matches. There are 16 residues in the CDR3. Per the germline V gene, CDR1 is SNHLY and CDR2 is FYNNEI. CDR3 coding DNA: TGTGCCAGCAAAGCCCGGACAGGGGATGCTAACTATGGCTACACCTTC. Protein: CASKARTGDANYGYTF. Supplemented by reference TRBV2 and TRBJ1-2, the full variable domain reads EPEVTQTPSHQVTQMGQEVILRCVPISNHLYFYWYRQILGQKVEFLVSFYNNEISEKSEIFDDQFSVERPDGSNFTLKIRSTKLEDSAMYFCASKARTGDANYGYTFGSGTRLTVV.

The V and J genes are TRBV29-1 and TRBJ1-2, with 7 bases lining up with TRBD1. J lost 4 bases, V lost 3 bases, and 11 bases had no gene match. This CDR3 has 15 residues. The V gene's germline CDR1 is SQVTM and CDR2 ANQGSEA. CDR3: CSVDPTGKEGYGYTF. CDR3 nucleotide sequence: TGCAGCGTTGACCCGACAGGGAAAGAGGGCTATGGCTACACCTTC.

The CDR3 DNA follows: TGTGCCAGCAGCCCAGGGAACGGTGGCTACACCTTC. It yields the protein CASSPGNGGYTF. This chain joins TRBV5-6 and TRBJ1-2, with D perhaps TRBD1 (5 bases). The V end was cut by 4 bases, the J end by 7 bases, with 11 bases between. The CDR3 length is 12 residues. Germline values: CDR1 SGHDT, CDR2 YYEEEE.

This chain links TRBV13 with TRBJ2-2, with TRBD1 matching over 10 bases. The V and J ends lost 6 bases and 0 bases, in that order; junction bases with no gene match: 4. The CDR3 extends over 16 amino acids. Germline V gene sequence: CDR1 PRHDT, CDR2 FYEKMQ (reference sequence). The CDR3 region has the DNA TGTGCCAGCAGAGAAGACAGGGGGCCGAACACCGGGGAGCTGTTTTTT. Encoded protein: CASREDRGPNTGELFF.

The rearrangement links TRBV27 to TRBJ1-4; TRBD1 matches at 7 bases. The CDR3 consists of 15 residues. Germline loops: CDR1 MNHEY, CDR2 SMNVEV (reference sequence). V lost 6 bases, J lost 7 bases, and 11 bases stayed unmatched. The CDR3 sequence is CASSLLRDRSEKLFF. The DNA of the CDR3 is TGTGCCAGCAGCCTACTCCGGGACAGAAGTGAAAAACTGTTTTTT.

This clone was found a few times. The chain is built from TRBV4-3 and TRBJ1-2, with no clear D. The germline V and J ends were trimmed by 0 bases and 4 bases, with 9 bases remaining between them. Germline V gene sequence: CDR1 LGHNA, CDR2 YSLEER. The CDR3 totals 14 residues. The CDR3 protein is CASSQDVVAYGYTF. The CDR3 nucleotides read TGCGCCAGCAGCCAAGATGTGGTGGCCTATGGCTACACCTTC.

The chain couples TRBV7-9 to TRBJ1-1, with unresolved D. The CDR3 runs to 14 residues. V lost 5 bases, J lost 2 bases, and 12 bases lay in between. Germline V gene sequence: CDR1 SEHNR, CDR2 FQNEAQ (reference sequence). The CDR3 sequence is CASSPRSYNTEAFF. CDR3 nucleotides: TGTGCCAGCAGCCCCCGAAGCTACAACACTGAAGCTTTCTTT. Using reference TRBV7-9 and TRBJ1-1 for the parts outside the CDR3, the full variable domain is DTGVSQNPRHKITKRGQNVTFRCDPISEHNRLYWYRQTLGQGPEFLTYFQNEAQLEKSRLLSDRFSAERPKGSFSTLEIQRTEQGDSAMYLCASSPRSYNTEAFFGQGTRLTVV.

This chain links TRBV10-3 with TRBJ1-5; D is uncertain. CDR1 is ENHRY and CDR2 is SYGVKD in the germline V gene. Deletions cut 4 bases from V and 6 bases from J, with 7 bases between. The CDR3 consists of 12 residues. In DNA form, the CDR3 reads TGTGCCATCAGTGGAACAAGTCAGCCCCAGCATTTT. Translating gives CAISGTSQPQHF.

Regarding this clone: This sample also contains other DNA sequences that code for the same CDR3. The rearrangement joins TRBV7-2 to TRBJ1-5; TRBD1 might be the D (5 bases). V lost 0 bases, J lost 1 base, and 7 bases lay in between. CDR1 SGHTA and CDR2 FQGNSA come from the germline V gene. This CDR3 has 15 residues. CDR3 in amino acids: CASSLAGGSNQPQHF. In nucleotides, the CDR3 is TGTGCCAGCAGCTTAGCGGGGGGAAGCAATCAGCCCCAGCATTTT. The full variable domain, completed using reference TRBV7-2 and TRBJ1-5, is GAGVSQSPSNKVTEKGKDVELRCDPISGHTALYWYRQSLGQGLEFLIYFQGNSAPDKSGLPSDRFSAERTGGSVSTLTIQRTQQEDSAVYLCASSLAGGSNQPQHFGDGTRLSIL.

The chain uses TRBV5-1 and TRBJ2-1; 9 nucleotides agree with TRBD1. Germline V gene sequence: CDR1 SGHRS, CDR2 YFSETQ. The J segment lost 10 bases and the V segment lost 0 bases, leaving 11 bases of the junction unmatched. The CDR3 totals 16 residues. CDR3 sequence reads: CASSLGHRTGVDEQFF. In DNA form, the CDR3 reads TGCGCCAGCAGCTTGGGTCATAGGACAGGGGTTGACGAGCAGTTCTTC.

The CDR3 DNA reads as TGTGCCAGCAGCCCTTCAGGTAGATCCAATCAGCCCCAGCATTTT. It yields the protein CASSPSGRSNQPQHF. The chain links TRBV6-5 to TRBJ1-5; D is uncertain. From germline, CDR1 is MNHEY and CDR2 SVGAGI. The V end was cut by 6 bases, the J end by 3 bases, with 15 bases between. The CDR3 contains 15 residues.

The gene calls are TRBV19 and TRBJ2-3; TRBD2 matches at 7 bases. Germline CDR1 is LNHDA and CDR2 is SQIVND (reference sequence). With V trimmed by 1 base and J by 6 bases, 7 bases remained unmatched. The CDR3 is 15 residues long. The CDR3 region is CASSIVGRVMDTQYF. DNA for the CDR3: TGTGCCAGTAGTATAGTAGGGAGGGTTATGGATACGCAGTATTTT.

The V call is TRBV7-9, the J call TRBJ2-7; TRBD2 is a possible D gene (5 bases). Trimming took off 11 bases at V and 5 bases at J, with 25 bases between the two ends. Germline lookup yields CDR1 SEHNR and CDR2 FQNEAQ (reference sequence). The CDR3 has 15 amino acids. This CDR3 is CAGLGSVNYLHEQYF. The CDR3 nucleotides read TGTGCCGGACTCGGTTCTGTTAACTATCTCCACGAGCAGTACTTC.

V is TRBV19 and J is TRBJ2-7, with 8 bases matching TRBD1. The germline CDR1 and CDR2 sequences are LNHDA and SQIVND (reference sequence). CDR3 length: 14 amino acids. The junction had 3 bases not matched to a gene; V was cut back by 3 bases and J by 2 bases. CDR3 sequence reads: CASSIQQGAYEQYF. CDR3 nucleotides: TGTGCCAGTAGTATTCAACAGGGGGCCTACGAGCAGTACTTC.